The clone carrying this T cell receptor beta chain came up many times. Its antigen is not identified. This sample was included in a study of T-cell memory formation after mild COVID-19. Points from the study as a whole: Contracting CD4+ clones were located mainly in CM and EM, and CD8+ clones in EMRA. Unconfirmed was the SARS-CoV-2 specificity of second-wave clones that peaked on day 37. A subset of responding clones appeared in pre-infection memory, suggesting cross-reactive memory joined.

5'RACE with constant-segment primers yielded barcoded, UMI-tagged TCR alpha and TCR beta cDNA libraries. TCRdb fed the 5' RACE reads into MiXCR, producing one record per CDR3 protein. Of around 35,000 distinct CDR3 sequences listed, 7.7% are singletons. The CDR3 is 15 residues long. CDR1 is MDHEN and CDR2 is SYDVKM in the germline V gene. Unmatched junction bases numbered 5, after V lost 7 bases and J lost 2 bases. This sequence joins TRBV28 and TRBJ2-3; TRBD1 matches at 11 bases. This TCR was recovered from a man between 18 and 35 years old who had mild COVID-19 (a few samples of this study predate the infection). Cell type and time point are not known. The material sequenced was PBMCs or a T cell subset sorted from them (not recorded which). CDR3 in amino acids: CASNLGQGVTDTQYF. CDR3 in DNA: TGTGCCAGCAACCTGGGACAGGGGGTCACAGATACGCAGTATTTT.